These T cell receptor beta chains were read from a single sample in a study of blood T cell repertoires in COVID-19. TCRdb's table, derived via immunoSEQ multiplex PCR, lists solely in-frame clones and lacks some. The data hold tens of thousands of clones, with approximately 78% observed a single time. The material sequenced was peripheral blood. The receptors stem from a man aged 55 to 70 with acute or convalescent COVID-19. Both conserved end residues are trimmed from each CDR3. A row's size may be missing; if present it is once, few, many or a size class.

J | size | length | V | CDR3
TRBJ1-4 | few | 12 | TRBV5-6 | ASSLGRVGEKLF
TRBJ2-1 | - | 11 | TRBV6-1 | ASSEAGLGEQF
TRBJ2-1 | - | 10 | TRBV7-3 | ASSLNRDEQF
TRBJ1-1 | - | 14 | TRBV5-6 | ASISQGAVGYTEAF
TRBJ1-1 | - | 15 | TRBV4-1 | ASSHRPYRGQEKEAF
TRBJ1-4 | - | 14 | TRBV7-8 | ASSTNRDPTNEKLF
TRBJ2-1 | - | 10 | TRBV7-9 | ASSFEGWEQF
TRBJ2-2 | - | 11 | TRBV19 | ASSTGITGELF
TRBJ1-2 | - | 11 | TRBV6-5 | ASSYSGQGGYT
TRBJ2-4 | - | 12 | TRBV11-2 | ASSAAGTGNIQY
TRBJ2-5 | - | 12 | TRBV5-1 | ASSRGTVQETQY
TRBJ2-3 | - | 14 | TRBV5-6 | ASSSPRTGPLYTQY
TRBJ1-5 | - | 13 | TRBV6-5 | ASSPQQGPNQPQH
TRBJ2-1 | - | 11 | TRBV11-2 | ASSWTGANEQF
TRBJ2-3 | - | 11 | TRBV7-9 | ASSSSGTDTQY
TRBJ2-7 | - | 10 | TRBV28 | ASSVAGYEQY
TRBJ2-3 | - | 16 | TRBV6-6 | ASSRPPLAGVWADTQY
TRBJ2-2 | - | 12 | TRBV6-4 | ASSETGGRGELF
TRBJ2-1 | - | 14 | TRBV2 | ASILLAASSYNEQF
TRBJ1-6 | - | 13 | TRBV7-2 | ASSLLGRDNSPLH
TRBJ1-2 | - | 10 | TRBV24-1 | ATSDEGDGYT
TRBJ2-1 | - | 13 | TRBV7-3 | ASSLTRSSYNEQF
TRBJ2-3 | - | 15 | TRBV25-1 | ASSDYQGQGLLDTQY
TRBJ2-2 | - | 14 | TRBV5-1 | ASSYTGTDVIGELF
TRBJ2-3 | - | 14 | TRBV11-2 | ASRFQGLAGADTQY
TRBJ2-3 | - | 12 | TRBV3-1/TRBV3-2 | ASTPSAGADTQY
TRBJ2-3 | few | 12 | TRBV29-1 | SVVRLNKEDTQY
TRBJ1-1 | - | 13 | TRBV6-1 | ASSDAGSMNTEAF
TRBJ2-7 | - | 12 | TRBV7-8 | ASSLTTARSEQY
TRBJ1-3 | once | 15 | TRBV7-2 | ASSLIGARSSGNTIY
TRBJ2-2 | - | 16 | TRBV19 | ASSIKLAGGRYTGELF
TRBJ2-5 | - | 11 | TRBV11-3 | ASSGTGRETQY
TRBJ1-5 | - | 14 | TRBV15 | ATSRRDRPGNQPQH
TRBJ1-2 | - | 12 | TRBV29-1 | SVEILGRDDGYT
TRBJ1-5 | - | 10 | TRBV29-1 | SVGQGNQPQH
TRBJ1-5 | - | 13 | TRBV3-1/TRBV3-2 | ASSQGGQSNQPQH
TRBJ2-1 | - | 10 | TRBV7-7 | ASSPGNSEQF
TRBJ2-1 | - | 13 | TRBV9 | ASSREPGQRNEQF
TRBJ2-1 | - | 14 | TRBV7-6 | ASSLEAGSYYNEQF
TRBJ2-7 | - | 11 | TRBV7-2 | ASSLPPLYEQY
TRBJ1-3 | few | 13 | TRBV3-1/TRBV3-2 | ASSRRLYSGNTIY
TRBJ2-5 | - | 13 | TRBV5-1 | ASSSGLAAQETQY
TRBJ1-3 | - | 11 | TRBV25-1 | ASSRSEGNTIY
TRBJ1-2 | - | 10 | TRBV6-7 | ASSYPPYGYT
TRBJ1-1 | - | 13 | TRBV5-1 | ASTPTFGQGPEAF
TRBJ1-3 | - | 14 | TRBV9 | ASTNHPGVSGNTIY
TRBJ1-2 | few | 14 | TRBV7-9 | ASSRRTATTNYGYT
TRBJ2-7 | - | 12 | TRBV7-2 | ASSLPSGANEQY
TRBJ1-6 | - | 13 | TRBV30 | AWTLDRGGNSPLH
TRBJ2-1 | - | 13 | TRBV4-1 | ASSHQTAGYDEQF
TRBJ2-5 | - | 13 | TRBV6-5 | ASFSNWGSQETQY
TRBJ2-5 | once | 11 | TRBV7-3 | ASSFREGETQY
TRBJ1-5 | - | 13 | TRBV18 | ASSPGKGGNQPQH
TRBJ1-1 | - | 11 | TRBV3-1/TRBV3-2 | ASSPGTGRDAF
TRBJ2-2 | - | 15 | TRBV11-3 | ASSRGTWERNTGELF
TRBJ2-1 | few | 16 | TRBV6-1 | ASSEASGQGILYNEQF
TRBJ1-6 | - | 15 | TRBV6-6 | ASSQTLTGEASSPLH